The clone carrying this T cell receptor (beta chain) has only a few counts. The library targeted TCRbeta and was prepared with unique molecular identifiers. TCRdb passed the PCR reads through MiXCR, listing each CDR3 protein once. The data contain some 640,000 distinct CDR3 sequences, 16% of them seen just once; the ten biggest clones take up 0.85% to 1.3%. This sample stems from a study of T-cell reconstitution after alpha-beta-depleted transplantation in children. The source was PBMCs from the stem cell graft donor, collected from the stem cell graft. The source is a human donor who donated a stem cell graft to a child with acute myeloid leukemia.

CDR3: CASRLAGAASTDTQYF. CDR3 nucleotide sequence: TGTGCCAGCAGGCTAGCGGGGGCGGCGAGCACAGATACGCAGTATTTT. This chain uses TRBV7-2 with TRBJ2-3; 10 bases fit TRBD2. CDR1 and CDR2 (germline): SGHTA, FQGNSA. Germline trimming cut 6 bases from V and 0 bases from J; bases unmatched to any gene: 6. This CDR3 has 16 residues.